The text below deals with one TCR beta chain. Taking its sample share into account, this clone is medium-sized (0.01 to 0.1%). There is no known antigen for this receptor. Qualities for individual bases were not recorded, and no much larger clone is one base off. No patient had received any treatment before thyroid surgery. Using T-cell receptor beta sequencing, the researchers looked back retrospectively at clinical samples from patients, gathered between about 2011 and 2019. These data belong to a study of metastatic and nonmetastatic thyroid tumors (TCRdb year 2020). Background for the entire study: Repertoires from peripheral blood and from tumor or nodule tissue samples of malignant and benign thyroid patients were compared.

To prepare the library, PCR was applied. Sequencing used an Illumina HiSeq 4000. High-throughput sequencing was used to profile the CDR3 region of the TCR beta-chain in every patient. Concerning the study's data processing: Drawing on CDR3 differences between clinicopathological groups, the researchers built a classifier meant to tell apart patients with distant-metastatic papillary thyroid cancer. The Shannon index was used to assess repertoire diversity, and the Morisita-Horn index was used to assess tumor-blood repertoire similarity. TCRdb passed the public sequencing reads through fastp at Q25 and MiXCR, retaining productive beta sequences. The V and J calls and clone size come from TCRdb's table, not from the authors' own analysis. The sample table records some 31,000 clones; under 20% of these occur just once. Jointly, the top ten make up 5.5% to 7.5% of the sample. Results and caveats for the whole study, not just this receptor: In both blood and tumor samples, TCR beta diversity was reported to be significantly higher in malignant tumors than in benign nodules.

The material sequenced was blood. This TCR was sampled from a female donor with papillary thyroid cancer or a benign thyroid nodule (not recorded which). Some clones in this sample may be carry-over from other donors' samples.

The DNA sequence is given as TGTGCCAGCAGTTCCGGGACAGGGGGCGCGGGTGGCTACACCTTC. This yields the protein CASSSGTGGAGGYTF. The chain links TRBV6-1 with TRBJ1-2, and TRBD1 matches 12 of the central bases. The germline V gene specifies MNHNS as CDR1 and SASEGT as CDR2. V is pruned by 5 bases and J by 7 bases, leaving 8 bases of the junction without a gene match. There are 15 amino acids in the CDR3, from cysteine to phenylalanine inclusive. The kept DNA is CDR3 alone, 45 bases in frame from the first base.